A single sample gave rise to the 14 T cell receptor beta chains below, sequenced in a study of monozygotic twins with inflammatory bowel disease. Using the 5' RACE reads, TCRdb records one entry per CDR3 protein without DNA. The table gives some 330,000 distinct CDR3 sequences; the top ten clones make up approximately 5.9% of it. Sequenced: blood. The origin of the receptors is a human donor with ulcerative colitis or Crohn's disease, or a healthy co-twin of an affected twin (not recorded which).

This rearrangement joins TRBV29-1 to TRBJ1-5; TCRdb gives TRBD1 as the D gene, but with no DNA this cannot be confirmed. Per the germline V gene, CDR1 is SQVTM and CDR2 is ANQGSEA. The CDR3 is made up of 14 amino acids. The CDR3 spells CSVAAGTGDQPQHF.

This sequence joins TRBV5-6 and TRBJ1-2; TCRdb outputs TRBD1, but without DNA this stays unchecked. This CDR3 comprises 15 residues. Germline V gives CDR1 SGHDT, CDR2 YYEEEE. The CDR3 loop is CASSYQGTRESTRSF.

The chain has TRBV5-1 and TRBJ1-6; TCRdb indicates TRBD1, and absent DNA this call remains unverified. Looked up from germline, CDR1 is SGHRS and CDR2 is YFSETQ. The CDR3 loop spans 14 amino acids. CDR3: CASRPDRSNSPLLF.

The chain joins TRBV7-9 to TRBJ1-4. This CDR3 contains 16 residues. The germline V gene encodes CDR1 SEHNR and CDR2 FQNEAQ (reference sequence). The CDR3 spells CASSSPSAVFNEKLFF.

The chain has TRBV6-6 and TRBJ2-7. The CDR3 loop spans 12 amino acids. CDR1 is MNHNY and CDR2 is SVGAGI in the germline V gene (reference sequence). The CDR3 is CASRQGPYEQYF.

V usage is TRBV9 and J usage is TRBJ1-2; TCRdb calls TRBD1, which cannot be checked without DNA. This CDR3 spans 15 amino acids. Germline values: CDR1 SGDLS, CDR2 YYNGEE. CDR3 residues: CASSVALKTDYGYTF.

The chain has TRBV5-4 and TRBJ2-5; TCRdb indicates TRBD1, and absent DNA this call remains unverified. The CDR3 runs 14 residues. Germline assignment: CDR1 SGHNT and CDR2 YYREEE (reference sequence). The CDR3 reads CASSSPARPETQYF.

The V and J genes are TRBV7-9 and TRBJ1-1; TCRdb returns TRBD1, unconfirmable since there is no DNA. In germline, CDR1 is SEHNR, CDR2 FQNEAQ (reference sequence). This CDR3 has 16 amino acids. This CDR3 is CASSTRRGGANTEAFF.

The CDR3: CASSLAGGQGNEQFF. The chain carries TRBV5-1 and TRBJ2-1; TCRdb proposes TRBD1, but this gene call is untestable without DNA. The V gene's germline CDR1 is SGHRS and CDR2 YFSETQ. The CDR3 totals 15 residues.

V usage is TRBV7-9 and J usage is TRBJ2-2; without DNA, the TCRdb call of TRBD2 cannot be checked. The CDR3 is 13 amino acids. Germline values: CDR1 SEHNR, CDR2 FQNEAQ (reference sequence). CDR3 amino acids: CASRLGPPGELFF.

The chain recombines TRBV4-3 with TRBJ2-3; TCRdb indicates TRBD2, and absent DNA this call remains unverified. The CDR3 runs 15 residues. The germline gives CDR1 LGHNA, CDR2 YSLEER. The CDR3 loop reads CATPRGGSGTDTQYF.

CDR3 loop: CASSVGAGNQETQYF. The chain links TRBV9 to TRBJ2-5; the D gene TCRdb calls, TRBD2, cannot be checked with no DNA. Germline CDR1 reads SGDLS; CDR2 reads YYNGEE. This CDR3 spans 15 amino acids.

V gene TRBV6-4 combines with J gene TRBJ2-2; TCRdb designates TRBD1, a call that cannot be tested without DNA. This CDR3 has 14 amino acids. From germline, CDR1 is MRHNA and CDR2 SNTAGT. The CDR3: CASSPGVLTGELFF.

The chain combines TRBV4-3 with TRBJ2-1; without DNA, the TCRdb call of TRBD2 cannot be checked. This CDR3 has 17 amino acids. Germline-derived CDR1 and CDR2 are LGHNA and YSLEER. This CDR3 reads CASSHATTGPPYNEQFF.